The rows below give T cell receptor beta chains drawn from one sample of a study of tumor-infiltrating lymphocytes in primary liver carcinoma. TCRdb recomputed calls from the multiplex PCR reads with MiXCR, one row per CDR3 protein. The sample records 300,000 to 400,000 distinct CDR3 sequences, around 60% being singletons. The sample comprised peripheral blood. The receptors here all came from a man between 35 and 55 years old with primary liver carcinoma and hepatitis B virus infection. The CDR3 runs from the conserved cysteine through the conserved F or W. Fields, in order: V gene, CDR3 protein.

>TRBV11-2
CASSLDVMVQYF
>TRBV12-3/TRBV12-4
CASRSLLAGGTEQYF
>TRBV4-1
CASSRGQAPGNTIYF
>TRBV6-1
CTSNPDIQGGFSLFF
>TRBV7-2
CATSLEGTSGRFEQYF
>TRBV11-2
CASGLHRYEQSF
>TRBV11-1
CASSLGGTGGETQYF
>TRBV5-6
CASSYRQGTLGYEQYF
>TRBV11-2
CAGSYKTYEQYF
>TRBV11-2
CVSSLDSGYKQYF
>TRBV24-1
CATSGSGPYNEQFF
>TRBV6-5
CASSSNSYNEQFF